This TCR beta chain was recorded in a study of metastatic and nonmetastatic thyroid tumors. General study points: Benign nodules were reported to have significantly lower TCR beta diversity than malignant thyroid tumors, in blood and tumor.

Original data processing: What underpinned the distant-metastasis classifier for papillary thyroid cancer was the set of CDR3 differences across clinicopathological groups. TCRdb re-clonotyped the PCR reads through MiXCR. The V and J calls were determined by TCRdb, not by the authors. The table lists 5,000 to 7,500 clones, around 30% of them singletons, with over 15% in the top ten. The entire patient cohort was treatment-naive prior to thyroid surgery. This CDR3 comprises 16 residues. V was pared by 3 bases and J by 4 bases, with 15 bases between. Germline assignment: CDR1 KGHSH and CDR2 LQKENI. In its sample, this clone was seen a few times. The antigen is unknown.

The sequencing input was adjacent normal tissue. The chain combines TRBV18 with TRBJ2-2; D tentatively reads TRBD1 or TRBD2 (5 bases each). The sequence derives from a female donor with papillary thyroid cancer or a benign thyroid nodule (not recorded which). Some clones in this sample may be carry-over from other donors' samples. CDR3 in DNA: TGTGCCAGCTCACCCACGTCCGGGACGAGCACCGGGGAGCTGTTTTTT. It codes for CASSPTSGTSTGELFF.